Listed below are T cell receptor beta chains from one sample, sequenced in a study of T cells in Graves' hyperthyroidism and ophthalmopathy. A single record per CDR3 protein comes from TCRdb applying MiXCR to the multiplex PCR reads. The repertoire consists of more than 55,000 distinct CDR3 sequences, with roughly 58% occurring once and the leading ten covering roughly 3.4%. The sequencing sample was made of blood. These receptors were obtained from a woman in her fifties or sixties with Graves' ophthalmopathy. Each CDR3 is given with its conserved first and last residue. Each record gives: D gene, J gene, V gene, clone size, CDR3 DNA, CDR3 protein. D genes are given only for firm matches. Part of the rows lack a size; the others show once, few, many or a class for expanded clones.

d_call: -; j_call: TRBJ2-3; v_call: TRBV9; clone_size: many; cdr3_nt: TGTGCCAGCACATCGACCCAACAGGTCAGCACAGATACGCAGTATTTT; cdr3_aa: CASTSTQQVSTDTQYF
d_call: -; j_call: TRBJ2-3; v_call: TRBV4-3; clone_size: -; cdr3_nt: TGCGCCAGCAGCCAAGCGGGACGGAAAGGGTCGGATGAGCAGTATTTT; cdr3_aa: CASSQAGRKGSDEQYF
d_call: TRBD1; j_call: TRBJ1-1; v_call: TRBV7-8; clone_size: -; cdr3_nt: TGTGCCAGCAGCCACCTAGGACAGGGCTTGAACACTGAAGCTTTCTTT; cdr3_aa: CASSHLGQGLNTEAFF
d_call: TRBD1; j_call: TRBJ2-7; v_call: TRBV5-6; clone_size: once; cdr3_nt: TGTGCCAGCAGCTCTACCGGGACAGGGGGCATATACGAGCAGTACTTC; cdr3_aa: CASSSTGTGGIYEQYF
d_call: TRBD1; j_call: TRBJ1-2; v_call: TRBV19; clone_size: once; cdr3_nt: TGTGCCAGTAGTGTTTCACAGGGGAACTATGGCTACACCTTC; cdr3_aa: CASSVSQGNYGYTF
d_call: -; j_call: TRBJ2-1; v_call: TRBV7-7; clone_size: medium-sized; cdr3_nt: TGTGCTAGCAGCTTAAACGGGGGACATGAGCAGTTCTTC; cdr3_aa: CASSLNGGHEQFF
d_call: -; j_call: TRBJ2-6; v_call: TRBV7-9; clone_size: many; cdr3_nt: TGTGCCAGCAGCTTACAGCAGCCTGGGGCCAACGTCCTGACTTTC; cdr3_aa: CASSLQQPGANVLTF
d_call: -; j_call: TRBJ2-1; v_call: TRBV7-9; clone_size: -; cdr3_nt: TGTGCCAGCATCAAGGGGGTCAGCTCCTACAATGAGCAGTTCTTC; cdr3_aa: CASIKGVSSYNEQFF
d_call: -; j_call: TRBJ1-3; v_call: TRBV24-1; clone_size: medium-sized; cdr3_nt: TGTGCCGCTTCCGGACGGATAGGAAACACCATATATTTT; cdr3_aa: CAASGRIGNTIYF
d_call: TRBD1; j_call: TRBJ2-7; v_call: TRBV19; clone_size: medium-sized; cdr3_nt: TGTGCCAGTAGTATAGGACAGGGGAGCGAGCAGTACTTC; cdr3_aa: CASSIGQGSEQYF
d_call: -; j_call: TRBJ2-7; v_call: TRBV5-4; clone_size: many; cdr3_nt: TGTGCCAGCAGACGGGACTTAGGAAGCGAGCAGTACTTC; cdr3_aa: CASRRDLGSEQYF
d_call: TRBD2; j_call: TRBJ2-7; v_call: TRBV2; clone_size: -; cdr3_nt: TGTGCCAGCAGTGACAGCGGGACCTCCTACGAGCAGTACTTC; cdr3_aa: CASSDSGTSYEQYF
d_call: -; j_call: TRBJ2-1; v_call: TRBV5-1; clone_size: -; cdr3_nt: TGCGCCAGCAGCTTGGGAGGCAGGGGGGCCACCGGGAATGAGCAGTTCTTC; cdr3_aa: CASSLGGRGATGNEQFF
d_call: TRBD1; j_call: TRBJ1-2; v_call: TRBV5-6; clone_size: many; cdr3_nt: TGTGCCAGCAGCTCACCCACAGGGGACGTCTATGGCTACACCTTC; cdr3_aa: CASSSPTGDVYGYTF
d_call: TRBD2; j_call: TRBJ2-5; v_call: TRBV20-1; clone_size: many; cdr3_nt: TGCAGTGTAGTTTCGGGGGCGGGGGGCCGGGAGACCCAGTACTTC; cdr3_aa: CSVVSGAGGRETQYF
d_call: -; j_call: TRBJ1-5; v_call: TRBV7-2; clone_size: -; cdr3_nt: TGTGCCAGCAGCTTAGCGTGGGGGGCTAGCAATCAGCCCCAGCATTTT; cdr3_aa: CASSLAWGASNQPQHF
d_call: -; j_call: TRBJ1-2; v_call: TRBV7-9; clone_size: many; cdr3_nt: TGTGCCAGCAGCCCCACGGCGCTGAGTAACTATGGCTACACCTTC; cdr3_aa: CASSPTALSNYGYTF
d_call: TRBD1; j_call: TRBJ2-1; v_call: TRBV6-4; clone_size: once; cdr3_nt: TGTGCCACCACTGACAGGGAGACGGATAGCTCCTACAATGAGCAGTTCTTC; cdr3_aa: CATTDRETDSSYNEQFF
d_call: -; j_call: TRBJ1-2; v_call: TRBV9; clone_size: many; cdr3_nt: TGTGCCAGCAGCGTAGGAGGGGGGGCCTCGGCCTATGGCTACACCTTC; cdr3_aa: CASSVGGGASAYGYTF
d_call: -; j_call: TRBJ2-7; v_call: TRBV25-1; clone_size: medium-sized; cdr3_nt: TGTGCCAGCAGTGTTCTGGGGTACGAGCAGTACTTC; cdr3_aa: CASSVLGYEQYF
d_call: -; j_call: TRBJ2-5; v_call: TRBV19; clone_size: -; cdr3_nt: TGTGCCAGTAGGCCACCCGACAGGGGGGGCGGCGGGGGGCAGCGGGAGACCCAGTACTTC; cdr3_aa: CASRPPDRGGGGGQRETQYF
d_call: -; j_call: TRBJ1-1; v_call: TRBV7-2; clone_size: -; cdr3_nt: TGTGCCAGCAGCCCCGGGGGGGATGTCACTGAAGCTTTCTTT; cdr3_aa: CASSPGGDVTEAFF
d_call: TRBD2; j_call: TRBJ2-2; v_call: TRBV5-4; clone_size: many; cdr3_nt: TGTGCCAGCAGCCCGAAGATAGCGGGTAGAACCGGGGAGCTGTTTTTT; cdr3_aa: CASSPKIAGRTGELFF
d_call: TRBD1; j_call: TRBJ2-3; v_call: TRBV19; clone_size: many; cdr3_nt: TGTGCCAGTAGTACAGCCAGGACAGGGTCTAGCACAGATACGCAGTATTTT; cdr3_aa: CASSTARTGSSTDTQYF
d_call: -; j_call: TRBJ2-5; v_call: TRBV20-1; clone_size: -; cdr3_nt: TGCAGTCCTCCACGTCAAGAGACCCAGTACTTC; cdr3_aa: CSPPRQETQYF
d_call: -; j_call: TRBJ2-7; v_call: TRBV29-1; clone_size: -; cdr3_nt: TGCAGCAGTTACGGGCTAGAGGCCTACGAGCAGTACTTC; cdr3_aa: CSSYGLEAYEQYF
d_call: TRBD2; j_call: TRBJ2-1; v_call: TRBV20-1; clone_size: -; cdr3_nt: TGCAGTGCTGGCAGCGGGAGGGTGATCAATGAGCAGTTCTTC; cdr3_aa: CSAGSGRVINEQFF
d_call: -; j_call: TRBJ2-7; v_call: TRBV6-1; clone_size: many; cdr3_nt: TGTGCCAGCGGGGGGGCCGGTTACGGGCAGTACTTC; cdr3_aa: CASGGAGYGQYF
d_call: TRBD2; j_call: TRBJ2-3; v_call: TRBV20-1; clone_size: -; cdr3_nt: TGCAGTGCTAGGGCTAGCGGGGAGGGCACAGATACGCAGTATTTT; cdr3_aa: CSARASGEGTDTQYF
d_call: TRBD2; j_call: TRBJ2-5; v_call: TRBV28; clone_size: many; cdr3_nt: TGTGCCAGCGGACTAGCGGGAAACCAAGAGACCCAGTACTTC; cdr3_aa: CASGLAGNQETQYF
d_call: TRBD1; j_call: TRBJ1-2; v_call: TRBV20-1; clone_size: medium-sized; cdr3_nt: TGCAGTGCTAGAGAGACAGGGAGGAACTATGGCTACACCTTC; cdr3_aa: CSARETGRNYGYTF
d_call: -; j_call: TRBJ1-2; v_call: TRBV19; clone_size: once; cdr3_nt: TGTGCCAGTAGTCGAGACGACAACTATGGCTACACCTTC; cdr3_aa: CASSRDDNYGYTF
d_call: TRBD1; j_call: TRBJ2-5; v_call: TRBV19; clone_size: -; cdr3_nt: TGTGCCACCACAGGGACAGGGATTCAGGAGACCCAGTACTTC; cdr3_aa: CATTGTGIQETQYF
d_call: -; j_call: TRBJ2-3; v_call: TRBV28; clone_size: many; cdr3_nt: TGTGCCAGCAGTTTTCGTTCTGCACAAGATACGCAGTATTTT; cdr3_aa: CASSFRSAQDTQYF
d_call: TRBD2; j_call: TRBJ2-3; v_call: TRBV2; clone_size: -; cdr3_nt: TGTACCAGCAGCGATGAAGCTAGCGGGAATGGCACCGATACGCAGTATTTT; cdr3_aa: CTSSDEASGNGTDTQYF
d_call: -; j_call: TRBJ2-3; v_call: TRBV2; clone_size: -; cdr3_nt: TGTGCCAGCAGCGGGGGGCACACAGATACGCAGTATTTT; cdr3_aa: CASSGGHTDTQYF
d_call: TRBD1; j_call: TRBJ1-2; v_call: TRBV5-1; clone_size: many; cdr3_nt: TGCGCCAGCAGACGTGACAGGGGGCGAGATGGTGGCTACACCTTC; cdr3_aa: CASRRDRGRDGGYTF
d_call: TRBD1; j_call: TRBJ2-5; v_call: TRBV20-1; clone_size: -; cdr3_nt: TGCAGTGCTAGAGACGGGACAGGGGAGGGAGAGACCCAGTACTTC; cdr3_aa: CSARDGTGEGETQYF
d_call: -; j_call: TRBJ1-2; v_call: TRBV20-1; clone_size: medium-sized; cdr3_nt: TGCAGTGCTAGAGCGGATGGCTACACCTTC; cdr3_aa: CSARADGYTF
d_call: -; j_call: TRBJ2-7; v_call: TRBV30; clone_size: many; cdr3_nt: TGTGCCTGGGCCAGACCCAACGAGCAGTACTTC; cdr3_aa: CAWARPNEQYF
d_call: TRBD2; j_call: TRBJ2-7; v_call: TRBV20-1; clone_size: -; cdr3_nt: TGCAGTGCTAGATTGGGACTAGCGGGATACGAGCAGTACTTC; cdr3_aa: CSARLGLAGYEQYF
d_call: -; j_call: TRBJ1-1; v_call: TRBV2; clone_size: -; cdr3_nt: TGTGCCAGCCTACGACAGGCGGAAGCTTTCTTT; cdr3_aa: CASLRQAEAFF
d_call: -; j_call: TRBJ2-2; v_call: TRBV6-5; clone_size: -; cdr3_nt: TGTGCCAGCAGGCCTAATCGAGCCGGGGAGCTGTTTTTT; cdr3_aa: CASRPNRAGELFF
d_call: -; j_call: TRBJ2-2; v_call: TRBV7-3; clone_size: many; cdr3_nt: TGTGCCAGCGAGGACAGTCCGGGCACCGGGGAGCTGTTTTTT; cdr3_aa: CASEDSPGTGELFF
d_call: -; j_call: TRBJ2-3; v_call: TRBV27; clone_size: once; cdr3_nt: TGTGCCTGTCTCCCACACTGGAGTAGCACAGATACGCAGTATTTT; cdr3_aa: CACLPHWSSTDTQYF
d_call: TRBD2; j_call: TRBJ2-6; v_call: TRBV7-3; clone_size: many; cdr3_nt: TGTGCCAGCAGACCGGGGGGGACCTCTGGGGCCAACGTCCTGACTTTC; cdr3_aa: CASRPGGTSGANVLTF
d_call: -; j_call: TRBJ2-3; v_call: TRBV27; clone_size: few; cdr3_nt: TGTGCCAGCAGCGACTTAGGGGGTGGGTCGGGCTATACGCAGTATTTT; cdr3_aa: CASSDLGGGSGYTQYF
d_call: -; j_call: TRBJ2-3; v_call: TRBV19; clone_size: medium-sized; cdr3_nt: TGTGCCAGTAGTATTGCGAGGGCTGGCAGAGCAGATACGCAGTATTTT; cdr3_aa: CASSIARAGRADTQYF
d_call: -; j_call: TRBJ2-2; v_call: TRBV7-2; clone_size: -; cdr3_nt: TGTGCCAGCAGACGACAGGGGGAGCTGTTTTTT; cdr3_aa: CASRRQGELFF
d_call: -; j_call: TRBJ2-3; v_call: TRBV19; clone_size: -; cdr3_nt: TGTGCCAGTAGTCCCTCCGGGGTAGATACGCAGTATTTT; cdr3_aa: CASSPSGVDTQYF
d_call: -; j_call: TRBJ1-5; v_call: TRBV15; clone_size: many; cdr3_nt: TGTGCCGCCAGCAGAGATAAATTAGGAGCCGATCAGCCCCAGCATTTT; cdr3_aa: CAASRDKLGADQPQHF
d_call: TRBD1; j_call: TRBJ1-4; v_call: TRBV7-9; clone_size: many; cdr3_nt: TGTGCCAGCAGCAGACAGGGGGCTAATGAAAAACTGTTTTTT; cdr3_aa: CASSRQGANEKLFF
d_call: TRBD1; j_call: TRBJ2-7; v_call: TRBV20-1; clone_size: -; cdr3_nt: TGCAGTGCTAAGAGACAGGGAAGCTCCTACGAGCAGTACTTC; cdr3_aa: CSAKRQGSSYEQYF
d_call: -; j_call: TRBJ1-6; v_call: TRBV5-1; clone_size: many; cdr3_nt: TGCGCCAGCAGCTTATTGGGGCTCACTTATAATTCACCCCTCCACTTT; cdr3_aa: CASSLLGLTYNSPLHF
d_call: -; j_call: TRBJ1-3; v_call: TRBV5-1; clone_size: -; cdr3_nt: TGCGTCAGCAGCCCAGGGGCTTCTGGAAACACCATATATTTT; cdr3_aa: CVSSPGASGNTIYF
d_call: TRBD1; j_call: TRBJ1-6; v_call: TRBV6-2/TRBV6-3; clone_size: -; cdr3_nt: TGTGCCAGCAAACCGGACAGGGAAAGGCCACCCCTCCACTTT; cdr3_aa: CASKPDRERPPLHF